These 17 T cell receptor beta chains came from one sample sequenced in a study of T-cell reconstitution after alpha-beta-depleted transplantation in children (dated by TCRdb to 2016 to 2017). The library was obtained by PCR. The reads were generated on an Illumina HiSeq 2500. TCR library preparation used molecular barcoding, with unique molecular identifiers applied to normalize quantification of the TCRbeta repertoire. The public reads were run again by TCRdb, first through fastp at Q25 and then through MiXCR, and only productive beta chains were kept. CDR3 protein sequences are deduplicated, and each keeps its most common genes and DNA. The sample contains 170,000 or so distinct CDR3 sequences, 6.5% to 7.5% of them found a single time. The ten largest clonotypes hold 3% to 3.5% of the sample. The sample consisted of PBMCs from the stem cell graft donor, taken from the stem cell graft. The source is a human donor who donated a stem cell graft to a child with Wiskott-Aldrich syndrome.

In its sample, this clonotype was seen many times. The V and J genes are TRBV12-3 or TRBV12-4 and TRBJ1-1; D gene ambiguous. The ends were cut back, 3 bases at V and 1 base at J, with 12 bases in the middle. The CDR3 contains 15 residues. This chain's CDR3 is CASSFRSGENTEAFF. The CDR3, as DNA: TGTGCCAGCAGTTTTAGAAGCGGGGAGAACACTGAAGCTTTCTTT.

This clonotype was detected many times. The V and J genes are TRBV12-3 or TRBV12-4 and TRBJ1-1, with D uncertain. Between the trimmed V and J ends, which lost 8 bases and 0 bases, there was a span of 13 bases. CDR3 length: 14 amino acids. The CDR3, as DNA: TGTGCCAGCTCTACACCTACGATGAACACTGAAGCTTTCTTT. Translating gives CASSTPTMNTEAFF.

The chain couples TRBV18 to TRBJ2-7; 9 bases agree with TRBD1. With 0 bases clipped from V and 3 bases from J, the junction kept 0 bases outside the gene matches. The germline gives CDR1 KGHSH, CDR2 LQKENI. The CDR3 loop spans 14 amino acids. CDR3 protein: CASSPPGQGYEQYF. DNA of the CDR3: TGTGCCAGCTCACCACCGGGACAGGGCTACGAGCAGTACTTC.

Ten or more counts support this clonotype. The chain uses TRBV12-3 or TRBV12-4 and TRBJ2-7; D possibly corresponds to TRBD2 (5 bases). V lost 2 bases and J 7 bases, leaving 12 bases between the germline ends. This CDR3 spans 13 amino acids. CDR3: CASSLFGSVEQYF. The CDR3 DNA follows: TGTGCCAGCAGTTTATTTGGGAGCGTTGAGCAGTACTTC.

Many counts were recorded for this clonotype. The chain combines TRBV14 with TRBJ2-1; a possible D gene is TRBD1 (6 bases). The germline V and J ends were trimmed by 3 bases and 9 bases, with 18 bases remaining between them. The CDR3 runs 15 residues. Germline V gene lookup returns CDR1 SGHDN and CDR2 FVKESK. The CDR3: CASSQQVSDSAEQFF. DNA for the CDR3: TGTGCCAGCAGCCAGCAAGTATCGGACAGCGCTGAGCAGTTCTTC.

This chain links TRBV18 with TRBJ1-1; tentatively, D is TRBD1 (5 bases). CDR3 length: 12 residues. The germline gives CDR1 KGHSH, CDR2 LQKENI. Trimming cost V 0 bases and J 7 bases, with 6 bases left between them. The CDR3 here is CASSPPDSEAFF. The CDR3, as DNA: TGTGCCAGCTCACCACCCGACAGTGAAGCTTTCTTT.

In its sample, this clonotype was seen many times. J is TRBJ2-7 and V is TRBV20-1; D may be TRBD1 (6 bases). The CDR3 runs 14 residues. Germline CDR1 is DFQATT and CDR2 is SNEGSKA (reference sequence). V lost 5 bases and J lost 3, with 17 bases in between. The CDR3 here is CSALPQGSDYEQYF. The CDR3, as DNA: TGCAGTGCTCTCCCCCAGGGGAGCGACTACGAGCAGTACTTC.

This clonotype was detected ten times or more. The genes are TRBV11-2 and TRBJ2-3; no reliable D call. CDR3 size: 18 residues. CDR1 is SGHAT, CDR2 FQNNGV, per germline. The germline V and J ends were trimmed by 4 bases and 6 bases, with 26 bases remaining between them. CDR3 protein: CASSWPTESRSRRDTQYF. DNA of the CDR3: TGTGCCAGCAGCTGGCCCACGGAGTCAAGGTCACGTAGGGATACGCAGTATTTT. The entire variable domain, with the rest obtained from reference TRBV11-2 and TRBJ2-3, is as follows: EAGVAQSPRYKIIEKRQSVAFWCNPISGHATLYWYQQILGQGPKLLIQFQNNGVVDDSQLPKDRFSAERLKGVDSTLKIQPAKLEDSAVYLCASSWPTESRSRRDTQYFGPGTRLTVL.

This sequence joins TRBV7-8 and TRBJ2-3, with D perhaps matching TRBD1 (5 bases). Germline CDR1 is SGHVS and CDR2 is FQNEAQ. V was cut by 5 bases and J by 6 bases, with 21 bases left in between. The CDR3 loop spans 16 amino acids. The DNA of the CDR3 is TGTGCCAGCAGCCGGACCCCGGCTAATGGGGCTGATACGCAGTATTTT. Translating gives CASSRTPANGADTQYF. Full variable domain (rest looked up from reference TRBV7-8 and TRBJ2-3): GAGVSQSPRYKVAKRGQDVALRCDPISGHVSLFWYQQALGQGPEFLTYFQNEAQLDKSGLPSDRFFAERPEGSVSTLKIQRTQQEDSAVYLCASSRTPANGADTQYFGPGTRLTVL.

The sample holds many counts of this clonotype. The CDR3 region has the DNA TGCGCCAGCAGCCCGGACTGGGAGAGACTAGCGGGGGGCACAGATACGCAGTATTTT. Translating it yields CASSPDWERLAGGTDTQYF. V is TRBV5-1 and J is TRBJ2-3, with TRBD2 matching 12 bases. Germline trimming cut 4 bases from V and 1 base from J; bases unmatched to any gene: 13. The CDR3 covers 19 residues. CDR1 is SGHRS and CDR2 is YFSETQ in the germline V gene.

This clonotype was observed a few times. This chain uses TRBV6-5 with TRBJ2-7; no definite D call. The CDR3 totals 15 residues. CDR1 and CDR2 (germline): MNHEY, SVGAGI. The germline V and J ends were trimmed by 5 bases and 1 base, with 15 bases remaining between them. Here the CDR3 reads CASSTEETVSYEQYF. As DNA, the CDR3 is TGTGCCAGCAGTACCGAAGAAACAGTTTCCTACGAGCAGTACTTC.

This clonotype was picked up many times. The rearrangement joins TRBV29-1 to TRBJ2-2; D perhaps matches TRBD1 (5 bases). The CDR3 length is 12 residues. Trimming cost V 6 bases and J 4 bases, with 9 bases left between them. Looked up from germline, CDR1 is SQVTM and CDR2 is ANQGSEA. This CDR3 is CSVGARTGELFF. CDR3 sequence (DNA): TGCAGCGTAGGGGCCCGCACCGGGGAGCTGTTTTTT.

This clonotype was detected ten times or more. The chain employs TRBV12-3 or TRBV12-4 and TRBJ1-5; D uncertain. The CDR3 is made up of 15 amino acids. V was clipped by 3 bases and J by 4 bases, with 13 bases between them. This chain's CDR3 is CASSFGSGGNQPQHF. In nucleotides, the CDR3 is TGTGCCAGCAGTTTTGGGTCCGGTGGGAATCAGCCCCAGCATTTT.

In its sample, this clonotype was seen many times. This rearrangement joins TRBV29-1 to TRBJ2-3; D remains unclear. Trimming shortened V by 4 bases and J by 2 bases, and 16 bases separated the two germline ends. Germline values: CDR1 SQVTM, CDR2 ANQGSEA. This CDR3 comprises 15 residues. CDR3 loop: CSVVRAPDPTDTQYF. CDR3 bases: TGCAGCGTTGTTCGGGCTCCCGACCCCACAGATACGCAGTATTTT.

This clonotype was found a few times. This chain joins TRBV6-1 and TRBJ1-2; D call uncertain. The V end lost 7 bases, the J end lost 5 bases, and 20 bases lay between the germline ends. Germline V gives CDR1 MNHNS, CDR2 SASEGT. The CDR3 extends over 15 amino acids. The CDR3 nucleotides are TGTGCCAGCACCCCGGCTCCGGACGGAGGGTATGGCTACACCTTC. Translation: CASTPAPDGGYGYTF.

In this sample, this clonotype turned up many times. The chain carries TRBV6-1 and TRBJ2-2; D not certain. The CDR3 runs 14 residues. From germline, CDR1 is MNHNS and CDR2 SASEGT. V was shortened by 3 bases and J by 2 bases, with 7 bases between the two germline ends. CDR3 residues: CASSDLTNTGELFF. In DNA form, the CDR3 reads TGTGCCAGCAGTGATCTTACAAACACCGGGGAGCTGTTTTTT.

In its sample, this clonotype was seen many times. The rearrangement joins TRBV15 to TRBJ2-7; D call uncertain. The CDR3 extends over 19 amino acids. CDR1 LNHNV and CDR2 YYDKDF come from the germline V gene (reference sequence). The V end was cut by 1 base, the J end by 4 bases, with 26 bases between. CDR3 sequence (DNA): TGTGCCACCAGCAGAGGATTACGGCAGATGCAGAGTTTTCGGTACGAGCAGTACTTC. Translating it yields CATSRGLRQMQSFRYEQYF.